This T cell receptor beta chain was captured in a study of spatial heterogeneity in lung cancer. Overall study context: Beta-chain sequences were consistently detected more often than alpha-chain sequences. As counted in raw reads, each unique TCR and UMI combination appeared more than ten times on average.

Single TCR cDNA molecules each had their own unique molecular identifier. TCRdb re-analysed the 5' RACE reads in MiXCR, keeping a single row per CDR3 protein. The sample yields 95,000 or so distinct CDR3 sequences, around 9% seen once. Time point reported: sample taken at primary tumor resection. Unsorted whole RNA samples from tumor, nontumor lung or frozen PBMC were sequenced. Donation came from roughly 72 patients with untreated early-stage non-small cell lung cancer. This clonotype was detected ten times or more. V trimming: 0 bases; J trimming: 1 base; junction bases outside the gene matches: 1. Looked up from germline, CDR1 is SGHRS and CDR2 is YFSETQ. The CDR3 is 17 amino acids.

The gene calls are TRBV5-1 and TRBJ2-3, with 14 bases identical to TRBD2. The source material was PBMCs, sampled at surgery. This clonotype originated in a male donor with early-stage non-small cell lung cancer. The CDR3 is CASSLGGLAGGTDTQYF. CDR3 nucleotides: TGCGCCAGCAGCTTGGGGGGACTAGCGGGAGGCACAGATACGCAGTATTTT. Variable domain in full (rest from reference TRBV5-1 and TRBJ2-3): KAGVTQTPRYLIKTRGQQVTLSCSPISGHRSVSWYQQTPGQGLQFLFEYFSETQRNKGNFPGRFSGRQFSNSRSEMNVSTLELGDSALYLCASSLGGLAGGTDTQYFGPGTRLTVL.